The text below deals with one TCR beta chain. Its antigen specificity is not known. The input lacks base qualities; no much larger clone sits a single base away. These data originate in a study of cytomegalovirus exposure and HLA in healthy donors (dated by TCRdb to about 2017). Regarding the research as a whole: In an earlier analysis of about 560 of the donors, 250 to 350 Gb of sequence data and about 110 million unique TCR beta sequences from some 170 million T cells were reported. Roughly 320 gigabases of sequencing data and around 80 million unique TCR sequences made up an early release that covered fewer than 650 HLA-typed donors. Of the roughly 410 genotyped donors, approximately 80% were placed in the genetic ancestry cluster associated with self-reported Caucasian donors. The aim of the study was to test whether cataloging public T cell receptors could identify signatures of past pathogen exposure. Using immunosequencing, the study profiled T cell repertoires from 550 to 750 subjects and related those repertoires to cytomegalovirus serostatus. In addition to the first cohort of 666 subjects, a separate validation cohort of some 120 different subjects was used. High-throughput TCR immunosequencing, statistical association of individual TCRs with disease status, and machine learning were combined to predict cytomegalovirus infection status. In a later analysis, previously published TCR beta repertoires from several hundred donors were re-analyzed and high-resolution HLA genotyping was added so that TCR occurrence patterns could be studied. Rather than using new phenotypic data, the later analysis identified candidate immune exposures from TCR beta sequences and from how often those sequences occurred across donors. An earlier analysis of 587 of the donors used high-throughput TCR beta sequencing to judge whether each TCR beta V gene segment behaved as functional or pseudogenic. Donor age, sex, ethnicity and CMV serostatus were compiled together with the repertoire data. A later genetic analysis used genome-wide SNP genotypes for about three fifths of the 666 donors, treating that subset as a discovery cohort. All discovery cohort repertoires had been generated using a single sequencing platform. HLA typing included class I and class II loci at four-digit resolution. Typing coverage varied by locus: roughly 620-640 donors for A, B, C, DRB1 and DQB1; approximately 500 for DQA1; 606 for DPA1; roughly 450 for DPB1. Four to six DR-DQ haplotypes were handled as single units for association and clustering because linkage in the cohort was strong. Among around 400 genotyped donors of the cohort, an average of about 240,000 unique TCR beta nucleotide sequences was sequenced per donor, of which approximately 19% were non-productive.

The method behind the library was the immunoSEQ multiplex PCR assay. The multiplex PCR relied on a mix of 60 forward primers for TCR Vbeta segments and 13 reverse primers for TCR Jbeta segments. The CDR3 region of rearranged TCR beta genes was amplified from genomic DNA with a multiplex PCR assay. Amplified TCR beta libraries were sequenced as 87-base-pair reads on the Illumina HiSeq System. The paper's processing steps were these. A later analysis tallied 75 million to 95 million unique TCR beta chains across the approximately 670 repertoires, and approximately 12 million of those chains were shared by two or more donors. A nearest-neighbor algorithm error-corrected the raw reads and collapsed the reads into unique sequences, merging closely related sequences to remove PCR and sequencing errors. To assign V, D and J gene segments, CDR3 sequences were aligned to IMGT reference sequences. For a sequence to be retained, a match of at least six nucleotides was required to both a V gene segment and a J gene segment. A rearrangement counted as productive if the CDR3 had no stop codons and remained in frame with V and J, and every other rearrangement counted as non-productive. CDR3 was defined by IMGT convention, running from the second conserved V-encoded cysteine to the conserved J-encoded phenylalanine. In an earlier analysis of more than 550 of the donors, sequences lacking an unambiguous match to a single V gene segment were excluded. An earlier analysis of 500 to 700 of the donors classified V segments as functional when productive rearrangements were above 56.7% and as segregating when the standard deviation between donors was above 5%. A statistical classification framework was developed to diagnose cytomegalovirus status using the catalog of TCR beta chain sequences. V and J gene assignment, in a later analysis, came from comparing TCR nucleotide sequences with IMGT/GENE-DB human TR gene sequences. Using the TCRdist pipeline, a later analysis assigned CDR3 sequences along with most-parsimonious VDJ recombination scenarios. In a later analysis, every TCR beta chain was defined by the combination of its CDR3 amino acid sequence and its V-gene family, and reads without a unique V-gene family were dropped. As a way to deal with suspected cross-contamination and a sequencing artifact, a later analysis dropped 640 or so nucleotide sequences that were highly shared and had low generation probability. In a later analysis, a clonal expansion index was calculated for each public chain from normalized within-repertoire ranks of inferred template counts. In a later analysis, generation probabilities were computed with a VDJ recombination model fitted to out-of-frame rearrangements, and the resulting probabilities were checked against IGoR. Hypergeometric tests were used in a later analysis to score TCR-TCR, TCR-HLA and TCR-CMV co-occurrence, with a repertoire-size bias correction applied to the TCR pairs. False discovery rates were estimated in a later analysis by permuting HLA or CMV assignments 20 times. In a later analysis, co-occurring TCRs were grouped using DBSCAN, and TCRdist sequence similarity was added for clustering within HLA-allele-positive subsets. For co-occurrence clustering, repertoires with fewer than 30,000 or more than 120,000 public chains were excluded, along with roughly 5 repertoires with anomalous nucleotide sharing. Drawn from immuneACCESS, this table holds only the in-frame rearrangements with V and J called that TCRdb kept. Clones are partly lost; checked studies trace under half to an unresolved V gene and leave the rest unexplained. The V and J calls and clone size come from that table; D and trimming were worked out from the DNA. For this sample the table gives 100,000 or so clones, of which 60% to 85% were detected only once. The ten largest make up 8% to 13% of the sample.

The cohort consisted of some 730 healthy bone marrow donors. Cohort members were all nominally healthy when sampled, although unrecorded immune exposures were likely present. The donor tested CMV seronegative and was one of the 352 seronegative cohort members. Each donor provided a peripheral blood sample, and peripheral blood mononuclear cells were used for TCR beta sequencing. Genomic DNA extraction from the blood cell samples was performed with the Qiagen DNeasy Blood Extraction Kit. Study-wide conclusions, independent of this receptor: According to a later analysis, TCR association rates differed among HLA loci, with DRB1 alleles showing the most associated TCRs and HLA-C alleles showing the fewest. Correlated functional status among segregating V segments might be attributable to linkage disequilibrium, but an unknown experimental factor could not be ruled out. Because HLA typing was missing for some donors at each locus, association tests included only the typed subset. Presence/absence analyses assumed roughly uniform sequencing depth across donors, an assumption that may not hold. The earlier analysis of 587 of the donors excluded over 15 rarely observed V segments, including chromosome 9 orphons, because counts were too low. The authors suggested that the approach could potentially be extended to other disease states and immunological phenotypes. Some IMGT-functional V segments, including TRBV6-2 and TRBV6-3, could not be distinguished by the 87-base-pair reads and were therefore excluded. In an earlier analysis of some 540 of the donors, most TCR beta V segments appeared in productive rearrangements about 90% or about 30% of the time, broadly matching IMGT annotations. Assigning TCR associations to individual alleles was difficult when HLA alleles, especially DR and DQ, strongly co-occurred. A further reported finding was that TCR beta sequences accurately predicted the HLA-A and HLA-B alleles for most subjects in the first cohort. In a later analysis, over 15,000 TCR beta sequences were associated with specific HLA alleles at a false discovery rate of 0.05. Immune exposure information for the cohort was limited to CMV serostatus. In vitro tests confirmed that a few of the cytomegalovirus-associated TCR beta chains recognize cytomegalovirus antigens. According to a later genetic analysis, donors in an Asian-associated ancestry cluster had fewer N-insertions in productive TCRs than the approximately 700-donor mean. V-gene and J-gene trimming of TCR beta chains was associated with a missense DCLRE1C variant in a later genetic analysis, and the association was replicated in an independent cohort. According to a later analysis, most CMV-associated TCR beta chains appeared to be HLA-restricted, and the HLA associations seemed to be driven largely by CMV exposure. A total of 150 to 200 TCR beta chains were listed by the study as associated with cytomegalovirus. A later analysis reported that several top co-occurrence clusters appeared linked to parvovirus B19, influenza, CMV and Epstein-Barr virus. Across donors, most TCR sequences were observed very rarely, whereas some public TCRs were present in many individuals. This cohort had only TCR beta chains sequenced, and the lack of alpha or paired-chain data limited which features could be detected. Compared with equally common non-associated chains, HLA-associated TCR beta chains in a later analysis were more clonally expanded and had lower generation probabilities. The classifier was reported to diagnose cytomegalovirus status with high specificity and sensitivity in both the original cohort and the validation cohort. A group of highly shared sequence variants was considered likely to be a technical artifact of the sequencing pipeline.

Cut back by 0 bases and 10 bases, the V and J ends lie 13 bases apart. Measured from the cysteine to the phenylalanine, the CDR3 is 15 residues long. Only the CDR3 DNA stays, 45 bases, in frame from base 1. CDR1 LGHNA and CDR2 YSLEER were looked up in the germline V gene. The V and J segments used are TRBV4-3 and TRBJ1-6, with the identity of the D gene unclear. The sequenced material came from PBMCs. This receptor was obtained from a man in his fifties in good health and CMV-seronegative. The sequenced DNA: TGCGCCAGCAGCCAAGATCGCCAGTCGTTCTCACCCCTCCACTTT. This yields the protein CASSQDRQSFSPLHF.